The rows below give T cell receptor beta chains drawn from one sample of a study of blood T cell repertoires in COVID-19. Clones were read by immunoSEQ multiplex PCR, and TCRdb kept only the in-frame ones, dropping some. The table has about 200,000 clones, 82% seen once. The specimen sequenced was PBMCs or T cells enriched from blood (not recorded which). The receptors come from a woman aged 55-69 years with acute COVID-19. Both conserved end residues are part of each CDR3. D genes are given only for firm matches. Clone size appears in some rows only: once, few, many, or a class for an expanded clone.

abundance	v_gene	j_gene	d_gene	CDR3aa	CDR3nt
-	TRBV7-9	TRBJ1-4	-	CASTLRAPNEKLFF	TGTGCCAGCACCCTGAGGGCCCCTAATGAAAAACTGTTTTTT
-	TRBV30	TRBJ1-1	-	CAWSVLGGNTEAFF	TGTGCCTGGAGTGTACTGGGAGGGAACACTGAAGCTTTCTTT
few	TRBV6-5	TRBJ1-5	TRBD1	CASRDRYSNQPQHF	TGTGCCAGCAGGGACAGGTACAGCAATCAGCCCCAGCATTTT
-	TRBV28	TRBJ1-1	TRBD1	CASTFPGQGAWNTEAFF	TGTGCCAGCACCTTCCCGGGACAGGGGGCATGGAACACTGAAGCTTTCTTT
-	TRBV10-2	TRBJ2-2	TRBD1	CASQMRGQGNTGELFF	TGCGCCAGCCAAATGCGGGGACAGGGTAATACCGGGGAGCTGTTTTTT
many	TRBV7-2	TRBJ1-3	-	CASSVAPGTSGNTIYF	TGTGCCAGCAGCGTCGCTCCAGGGACTTCTGGAAACACCATATATTTT
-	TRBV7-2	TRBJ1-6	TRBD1	CASSYEQGMSPLHF	TGTGCCAGCAGCTATGAACAGGGGATGTCACCCCTCCACTTT
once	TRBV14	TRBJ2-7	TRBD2	CASSQVFISGRVYEQYF	TGTGCCAGCAGCCAAGTATTTATCAGCGGGAGAGTTTACGAGCAGTACTTC
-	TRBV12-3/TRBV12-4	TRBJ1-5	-	CASSTAPQPQHF	TGTGCCAGCAGTACTGCTCCCCAGCCCCAGCATTTT
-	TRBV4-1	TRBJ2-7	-	CASSQDMRPGREQYF	TGCGCCAGCAGCCAAGATATGCGGCCTGGCCGGGAACAGTACTTC
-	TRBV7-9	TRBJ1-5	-	CASSPDQQGNQPQHF	TGTGCCAGCAGCCCCGACCAACAGGGAAATCAGCCCCAGCATTTT
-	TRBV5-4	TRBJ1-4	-	CASSLRTDNEKLFF	TGTGCCAGCAGCTTGAGAACAGATAATGAAAAACTGTTTTTT
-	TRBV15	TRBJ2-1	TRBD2	CATRAGGPYNEQFF	TGTGCCACCAGAGCGGGGGGGCCCTACAATGAGCAGTTCTTC
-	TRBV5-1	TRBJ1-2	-	CASNPTGGPANYGYTF	TGCGCCAGCAACCCGACGGGGGGACCAGCTAACTATGGCTACACCTTC
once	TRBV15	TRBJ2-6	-	CATSRDISGANVLTF	TGTGCCACCAGCAGAGATATCTCTGGGGCCAACGTCCTGACTTTC
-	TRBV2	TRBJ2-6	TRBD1	CATIGDRAGANVLTF	TGTGCCACGATTGGGGACAGGGCTGGGGCCAACGTCCTGACTTTC
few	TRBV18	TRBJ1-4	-	CASSPSRGNEKLFF	TGTGCCAGCTCACCGAGTAGGGGTAATGAAAAACTGTTTTTT
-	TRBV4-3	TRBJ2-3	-	CASSQAGLDTQYF	TGCGCCAGCAGCCAGGCGGGGTTGGATACGCAGTATTTT
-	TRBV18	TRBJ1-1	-	CASSPGTASNTEAFF	TGTGCCAGCTCACCAGGCACAGCCAGTAACACTGAAGCTTTCTTT
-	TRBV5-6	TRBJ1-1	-	CASSLYVSGNTEAFF	TGTGCCAGCAGCTTATACGTGTCGGGGAACACTGAAGCTTTCTTT
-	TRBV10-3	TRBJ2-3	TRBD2	CAISGSRREAGDTQYF	TGTGCCATCAGCGGGAGTCGGCGGGAGGCAGGGGATACGCAGTATTTT
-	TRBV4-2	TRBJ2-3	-	CASSQERDTQYF	TGTGCCAGCAGCCAAGAGAGAGATACGCAGTATTTT
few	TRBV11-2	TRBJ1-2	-	CASSRPAGKPYGYTF	TGTGCCAGCAGCAGGCCGGCAGGAAAGCCCTATGGCTACACCTTC
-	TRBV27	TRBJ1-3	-	CASRRSGGNTIYF	TGTGCCAGCCGGAGGTCAGGCGGAAACACCATATATTTT
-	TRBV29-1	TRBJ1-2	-	CSVAGGGYTF	TGCAGCGTTGCGGGGGGAGGCTACACCTTC
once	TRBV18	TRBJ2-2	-	CASSPPGRNTGELFF	TGTGCCAGCTCACCACCGGGCCGAAACACCGGGGAGCTGTTTTTT
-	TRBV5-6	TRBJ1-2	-	CASSLVSNQGLGYTF	TGTGCCAGCAGCTTGGTTTCCAACCAGGGGTTGGGCTACACCTTC
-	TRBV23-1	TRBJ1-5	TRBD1	CASSQRATGQPQHF	TGCGCCAGCAGTCAACGGGCGACAGGGCAGCCCCAGCATTTT
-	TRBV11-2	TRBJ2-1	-	CASSLEAWRGSYNEQFF	TGTGCCAGCAGCTTAGAGGCGTGGCGGGGCTCCTACAATGAGCAGTTCTTC
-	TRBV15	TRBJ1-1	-	CATSRDTGKAFF	TGTGCCACCAGCAGAGACACAGGGAAAGCTTTCTTT
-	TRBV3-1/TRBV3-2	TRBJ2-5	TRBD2	CASSLPSGGETQYF	TGTGCCAGCAGCCTTCCTAGCGGGGGAGAGACCCAGTACTTC
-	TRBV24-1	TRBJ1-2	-	CATSDPLGGNYGYTF	TGTGCCACCAGTGATCCCTTAGGGGGTAACTATGGCTACACCTTC